This TCR beta chain was captured by sequencing in a study of control samples from healthy donors and cancer patients. Germline V gene lookup returns CDR1 SQVTM and CDR2 ANQGSEA. The CDR3 spans 13 residues. V was pared by 3 bases and J by 6 bases, with 14 bases between. Sequencing used immunoSEQ multiplex PCR; TCRdb keeps in-frame clones, though not all of them. Of about 160,000 clones detected, approximately 94% appear once; the ten largest clones hold 14%. Sequencing used PBMCs. The clonotype comes from a man in his sixties with colorectal cancer. This sequence joins TRBV29-1 and TRBJ1-2; no clear D. For the CDR3, the DNA is TGCAGCGTTGAGGAGGTCCGGTCGGATGGCTACACCTTC. Protein product: CSVEEVRSDGYTF.